These T cell receptor beta chains were read from a single sample in a study of identical twins. One entry per CDR3 protein results from TCRdb running MiXCR on the 5' RACE reads. The repertoire holds 280,000 or so distinct CDR3 sequences, about 8.9% seen once, with 2.1% in the top ten. These sequences were also reported in another study, on yellow fever vaccine responses in identical twins.

Sequencing was performed on memory (CD45RO+) T cells sorted from blood. All receptors come from a woman in her late teens or twenties in good health. Each CDR3 is given with its conserved first and last residue. D genes are given only for firm matches. Expanded clones are given a class, and other clones once, few, many or no size at all.

v_call	clone_size	j_call	d_call	cdr3_nt	cdr3_aa
TRBV5-1	-	TRBJ2-5	-	TGCGCCAGCAGCTCCGTGGGGGAGACCCAGTACTTC	CASSSVGETQYF
TRBV10-3	-	TRBJ2-1	-	TGTGCCATCAGTGAAGACCGGGCCACCCTTCTCCAGTTCTTC	CAISEDRATLLQFF
TRBV6-5	many	TRBJ2-6	-	TGTGCCAGCAGTTACTCGTGGAGATCTGGGGCCAACGTCCTGACTTTC	CASSYSWRSGANVLTF
TRBV3-1	few	TRBJ2-1	-	TGTGCCAGCAGCCAAGATGATTTCGGGACTCCGTACAATGAGCAGTTCTTC	CASSQDDFGTPYNEQFF
TRBV19	-	TRBJ1-1	-	TGTGCCAGTAGTATGGGGCCTGAAGCTTTCTTT	CASSMGPEAFF
TRBV5-1	few	TRBJ2-7	TRBD2	TGCGCCAGCAGCGGGGGTAGCGGGAGTATCTCGGGTGAGCAGTACTTC	CASSGGSGSISGEQYF
TRBV29-1	-	TRBJ2-6	TRBD1	TGCAGCGTTGGGGGGACAGGGGGCTCTGGGGCCAACGTCCTGACTTTC	CSVGGTGGSGANVLTF
TRBV4-1	few	TRBJ2-7	-	TGCGCCAGCAGCCAAGCCGCGGGCGAGCAGTACTTC	CASSQAAGEQYF
TRBV29-1	many	TRBJ2-7	-	TGCAGCGTTGAAGGAGCGAACTACGAGCAGTACTTC	CSVEGANYEQYF
TRBV6-5	many	TRBJ2-5	-	TGTGCCAGCAGTTACTCCACAGGGAGGACCCAGTACTTC	CASSYSTGRTQYF
TRBV3-1	many	TRBJ1-5	-	TGTGCCAGCAGCCAAGATCTGACAGCTAATCAGCCCCAGCATTTT	CASSQDLTANQPQHF
TRBV18	many	TRBJ2-7	-	TGTGCCAGCTCACCGGATCTAGCAAGCGAGCAGTACTTC	CASSPDLASEQYF
TRBV2	few	TRBJ2-5	-	TGTGCCAGCAGGATACAAGAGACCCAGTACTTC	CASRIQETQYF
TRBV6-1	-	TRBJ1-1	-	TGTGCCAGCCGTACGGACCACACGCTTACTGAAGCTTTCTTT	CASRTDHTLTEAFF
TRBV5-1	many	TRBJ1-2	TRBD1	TGCGCCAGCAGCATACAGGGGGCTGATGGCTACACCTTC	CASSIQGADGYTF
TRBV28	-	TRBJ1-1	TRBD1	TGTGCCAGCAGTACCCGGGACAGGGGGTATCCTGAAGCTTTCTTT	CASSTRDRGYPEAFF